The sequence of this T cell receptor (beta chain) was determined in a study of shared clonotypes between healthy human individuals. J lost 5 bases, V lost 5 bases, and 10 bases had no gene match. The CDR3 consists of 14 residues. Germline V gives CDR1 SGDLS, CDR2 YYNGEE. This clone was recorded once. CD8 cells regarded as naive lacked CD45RO, were positively chosen for CCR7, and omitted terminally differentiated effector memory CD45RA+ cells. Profiled with immunoSEQ multiplex PCR; TCRdb holds only in-frame clones, not every one. This table holds about 2 million clones, roughly 95% found once. The chain recombines TRBV9 with TRBJ2-7; TRBD1 matches 7 bases. This TCR was recovered from a man between 18 and 35 years old in good health. Sequenced sample: naive CD8+ T cells sorted from blood. CDR3 nucleotide sequence: TGTGCCAGCAGTGACGGGACAGAGAGGCACGAGCAGTACTTC. Encoded protein: CASSDGTERHEQYF.